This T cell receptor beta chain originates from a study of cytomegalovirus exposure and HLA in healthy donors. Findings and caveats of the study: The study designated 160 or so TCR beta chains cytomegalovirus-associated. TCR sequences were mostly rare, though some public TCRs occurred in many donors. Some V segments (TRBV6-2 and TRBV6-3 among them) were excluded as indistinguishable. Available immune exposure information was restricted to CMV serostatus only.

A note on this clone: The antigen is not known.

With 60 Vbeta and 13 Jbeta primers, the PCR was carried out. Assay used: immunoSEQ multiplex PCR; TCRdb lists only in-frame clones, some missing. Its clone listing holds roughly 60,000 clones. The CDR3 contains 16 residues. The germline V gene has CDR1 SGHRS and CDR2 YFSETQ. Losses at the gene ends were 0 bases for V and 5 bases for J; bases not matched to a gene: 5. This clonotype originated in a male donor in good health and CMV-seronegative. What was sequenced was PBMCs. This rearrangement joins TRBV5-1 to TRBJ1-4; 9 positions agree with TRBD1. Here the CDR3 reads CASSLDGQGQNEKLFF. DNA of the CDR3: TGCGCCAGCAGCTTGGACGGACAGGGGCAGAATGAAAAACTGTTTTTT. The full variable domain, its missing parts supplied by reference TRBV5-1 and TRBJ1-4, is KAGVTQTPRYLIKTRGQQVTLSCSPISGHRSVSWYQQTPGQGLQFLFEYFSETQRNKGNFPGRFSGRQFSNSRSEMNVSTLELGDSALYLCASSLDGQGQNEKLFFGSGTQLSVL.